This T cell receptor beta chain was retrieved from a study of blood T cell repertoires in COVID-19. Study-level information: From the United States, Italy and Spain came samples of acute and convalescent COVID-19. PBMCs, B-cell-depleted T cells, or T cells were the source of the cDNA or gDNA that made up the material.

The CDR3 has 15 residues. CDR1 and CDR2 (germline): MNHEY, SVGEGT. The trim removed 6 bases at V and 3 bases at J, leaving 7 bases unmatched. In the authors' workflow: Reference gene primer amplification in the assay estimated nucleated cell counts. Measured with immunoSEQ multiplex PCR; TCRdb has only the in-frame clones, and not every one. The V and J calls and clone size were taken over from that table, and D and trimming were inferred from the DNA. The sample consists of 300,000 to 350,000 clones, around 82% of them appearing once. Comment on this clone: This sample also contains other DNA sequences that code for the same CDR3.

Sequencing input: peripheral blood. The chain is built from TRBV6-2 or TRBV6-3 and TRBJ1-2, with 10 bases aligning to TRBD1. This TCR derives from a young man with active or convalescent COVID-19. CDR3 region: CASSSPGQGDYGYTF. The CDR3, as DNA: TGTGCCAGCAGCTCCCCCGGACAGGGGGACTATGGCTACACCTTC.